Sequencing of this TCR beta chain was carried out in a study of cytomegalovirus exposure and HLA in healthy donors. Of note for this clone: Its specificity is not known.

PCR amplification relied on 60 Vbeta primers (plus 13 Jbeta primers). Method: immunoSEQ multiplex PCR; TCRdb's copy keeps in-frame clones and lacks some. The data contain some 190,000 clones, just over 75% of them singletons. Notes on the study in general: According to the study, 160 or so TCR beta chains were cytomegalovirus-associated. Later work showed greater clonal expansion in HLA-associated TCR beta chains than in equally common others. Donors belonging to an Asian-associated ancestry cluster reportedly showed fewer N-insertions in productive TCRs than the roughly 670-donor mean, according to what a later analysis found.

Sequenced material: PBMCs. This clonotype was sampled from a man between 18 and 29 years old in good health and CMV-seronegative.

The CDR3 DNA follows: TGTGCCAGCAGCCCCCTATACACTGAAGCTTTCTTT. It specifies CASSPLYTEAFF. The chain uses TRBV7-9 and TRBJ1-1; D gene unclear. Germline CDR1 reads SEHNR; CDR2 reads FQNEAQ (reference sequence). With 5 bases removed from V and 3 bases from J, the gap between germline ends came to 7 bases. The CDR3 is 12 amino acids.